The present entry profiles one T cell receptor beta chain with its context. Its cognate antigen has yet to be identified. Per-base qualities were not stored, and no clone one base away is much larger. This sample is drawn from a study of T cell changes during pregnancy in multiple sclerosis (dated by TCRdb to the late 2010s). Notes on the research overall: In women with multiple sclerosis, the researchers looked at how the T cell repertoire shifted as pregnancy progressed.

Library creation used the immunoSEQ multiplex PCR assay. TCRdb mirrors the immuneACCESS table, restricted to in-frame sequences. Some clones are absent from its copies; in checked studies, under half trace to an unresolved V gene, and the reason for the others is unknown. Across this sample there are about 98,000 clones, with under 95% seen only once. Clones ranked in the top ten supply about 2% of the sample. The germline V gene provides CDR1 SGHTA and CDR2 FQGNSA. Including the terminal cysteine and phenylalanine, the CDR3 comprises 14 residues. Only CDR3 DNA remains: 42 bases, in frame from the first base. V loses 4 bases, J loses 4 bases, and the germline ends lie 14 bases apart.

In this chain, TRBV7-2 is recombined with TRBJ2-7, with the D gene not confidently named. This sample comprised peripheral blood, obtained after pregnancy. This sequence originates from a female donor in good health, enrolled as a control in a pregnancy study. The base sequence is TGTGCCAGCAGCTACTACGGTCGCGGTTACGAGCAGTACTTC. This yields the protein CASSYYGRGYEQYF.